This T cell receptor beta chain comes out of a study of response to subunit inactivated influenza vaccine. Points from the study as a whole: The authors suggested that few new T cells are recruited per seasonal influenza vaccination.

TCRdb re-derived calls from the RT-PCR reads in MiXCR, one entry per CDR3 protein. In the table there are around 540,000 distinct CDR3 sequences, about an eighth of which are singletons. Worth noting for this clonotype: What it binds is unknown.

V was clipped by 2 bases and J by 7 bases; unmatched bases: 5. Germline CDR1 is SGHTA and CDR2 is FQGNSA. The CDR3 runs to 14 residues. This material consisted of PBMCs from blood, taken on the day of vaccination. J is TRBJ1-2 and V is TRBV7-2, with 9 bases lining up with TRBD1. This sequence was found in a man between 50 and 59 years old who received an inactivated influenza vaccine. Written as DNA, the CDR3 is TGTGCCAGCAGCTTAAGCCGGGACAGGGTTGGCTACACCTTC. This encodes CASSLSRDRVGYTF.